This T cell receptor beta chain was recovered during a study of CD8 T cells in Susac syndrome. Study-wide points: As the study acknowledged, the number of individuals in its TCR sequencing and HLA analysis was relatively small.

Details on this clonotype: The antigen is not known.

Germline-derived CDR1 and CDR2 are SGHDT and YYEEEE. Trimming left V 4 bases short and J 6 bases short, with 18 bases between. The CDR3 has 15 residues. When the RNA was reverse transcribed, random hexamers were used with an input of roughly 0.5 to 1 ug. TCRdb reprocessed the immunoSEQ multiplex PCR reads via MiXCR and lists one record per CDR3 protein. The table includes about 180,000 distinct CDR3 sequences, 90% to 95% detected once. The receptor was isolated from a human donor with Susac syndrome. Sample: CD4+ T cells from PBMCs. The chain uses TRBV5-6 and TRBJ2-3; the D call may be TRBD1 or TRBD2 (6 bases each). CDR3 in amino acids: CASSPGGQTGDTQYF. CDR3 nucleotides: TGTGCCAGCAGCCCCGGGGGACAAACGGGGGATACGCAGTATTTT.